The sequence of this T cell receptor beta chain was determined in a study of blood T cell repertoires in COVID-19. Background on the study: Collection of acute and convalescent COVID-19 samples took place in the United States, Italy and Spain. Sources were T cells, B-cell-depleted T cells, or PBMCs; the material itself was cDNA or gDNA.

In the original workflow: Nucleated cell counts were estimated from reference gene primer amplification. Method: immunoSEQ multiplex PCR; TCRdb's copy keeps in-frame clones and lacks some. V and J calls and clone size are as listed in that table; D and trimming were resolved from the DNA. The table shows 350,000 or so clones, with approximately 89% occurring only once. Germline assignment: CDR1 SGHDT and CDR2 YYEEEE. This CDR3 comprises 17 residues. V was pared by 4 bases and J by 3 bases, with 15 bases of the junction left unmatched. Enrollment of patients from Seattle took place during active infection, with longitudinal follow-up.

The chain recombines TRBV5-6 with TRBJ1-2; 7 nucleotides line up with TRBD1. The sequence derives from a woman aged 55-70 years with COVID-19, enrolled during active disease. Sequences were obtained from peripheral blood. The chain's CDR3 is CASSMDLDRSYYYGYTF. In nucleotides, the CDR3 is TGTGCCAGCAGCATGGACCTGGACAGGAGCTATTACTATGGCTACACCTTC. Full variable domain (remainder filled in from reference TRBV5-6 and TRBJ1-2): DAGVTQSPTHLIKTRGQQVTLRCSPKSGHDTVSWYQQALGQGPQFIFQYYEEEERQRGNFPDRFSGHQFPNYSSELNVNALLLGDSALYLCASSMDLDRSYYYGYTFGSGTRLTVV.